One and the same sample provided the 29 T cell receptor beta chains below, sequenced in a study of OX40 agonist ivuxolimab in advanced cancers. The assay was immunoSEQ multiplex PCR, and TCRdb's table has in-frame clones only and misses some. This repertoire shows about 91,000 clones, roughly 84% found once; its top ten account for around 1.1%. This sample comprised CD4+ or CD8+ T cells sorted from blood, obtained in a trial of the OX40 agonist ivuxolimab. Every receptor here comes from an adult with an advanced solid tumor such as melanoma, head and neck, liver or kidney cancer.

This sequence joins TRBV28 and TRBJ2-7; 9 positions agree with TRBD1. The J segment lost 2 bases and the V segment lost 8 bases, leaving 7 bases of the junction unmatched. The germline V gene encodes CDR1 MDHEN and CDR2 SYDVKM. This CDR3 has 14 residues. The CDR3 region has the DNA TGTGCCAGCGAGGGACAGGGACCGACCTACGAGCAGTACTTC. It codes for CASEGQGPTYEQYF.

The CDR3 DNA follows: TGTGCCAGCAGTGAAACCAGGGGGCAATACTATGGCTACACCTTC. Protein sequence: CASSETRGQYYGYTF. The rearrangement uses TRBV2 and TRBJ1-2, with 8 bases matching TRBD1. The CDR3 spans 15 residues. J gave up 3 bases and V 2 bases, and 5 bases lay outside the gene matches. Germline V gene sequence: CDR1 SNHLY, CDR2 FYNNEI.

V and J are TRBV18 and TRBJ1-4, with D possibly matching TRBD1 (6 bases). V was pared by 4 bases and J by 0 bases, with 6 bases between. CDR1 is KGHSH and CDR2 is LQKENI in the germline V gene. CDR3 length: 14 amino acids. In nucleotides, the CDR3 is TGTGCCAGCTCACAGGGGGCAACTAATGAAAAACTGTTTTTT. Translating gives CASSQGATNEKLFF.

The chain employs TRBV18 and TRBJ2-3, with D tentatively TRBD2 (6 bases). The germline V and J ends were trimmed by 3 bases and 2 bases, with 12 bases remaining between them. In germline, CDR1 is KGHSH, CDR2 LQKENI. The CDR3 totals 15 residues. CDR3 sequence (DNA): TGTGCCAGCTCACCCCGGGACTCCCCCACAGATACGCAGTATTTT. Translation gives CASSPRDSPTDTQYF.

In DNA form, the CDR3 reads TGTGCCAGCAGTCGGGGTGGGGGAGTAGACTATGGCTACACCTTC. Its translation is CASSRGGGVDYGYTF. The V call is TRBV5-4, the J call TRBJ1-2; maybe TRBD1 (5 bases). Germline-derived CDR1 and CDR2 are SGHNT and YYREEE (reference sequence). V lost 5 bases, J lost 3 bases, and 17 bases lay in between. CDR3 length: 15 amino acids.

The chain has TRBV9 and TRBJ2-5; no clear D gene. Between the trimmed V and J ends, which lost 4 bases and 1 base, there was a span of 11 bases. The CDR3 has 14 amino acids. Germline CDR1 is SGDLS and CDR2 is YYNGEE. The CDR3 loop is CASSLMGSQETQYF. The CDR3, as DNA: TGTGCCAGCAGCCTCATGGGCAGCCAAGAGACCCAGTACTTC.

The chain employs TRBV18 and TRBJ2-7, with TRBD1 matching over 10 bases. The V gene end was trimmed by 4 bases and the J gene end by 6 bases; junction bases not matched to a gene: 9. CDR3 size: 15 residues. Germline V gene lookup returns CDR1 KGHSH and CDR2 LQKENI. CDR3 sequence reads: CASSLNTGQGGEQYV. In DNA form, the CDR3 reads TGTGCCAGCTCACTCAATACCGGACAGGGGGGCGAGCAGTACGTC.

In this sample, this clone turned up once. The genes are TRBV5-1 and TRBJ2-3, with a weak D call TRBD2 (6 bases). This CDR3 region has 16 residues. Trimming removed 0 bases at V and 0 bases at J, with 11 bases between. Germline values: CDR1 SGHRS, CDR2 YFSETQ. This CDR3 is CASSLEPGTSTDTQYF. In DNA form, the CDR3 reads TGCGCCAGCAGCTTGGAGCCGGGGACTAGCACAGATACGCAGTATTTT. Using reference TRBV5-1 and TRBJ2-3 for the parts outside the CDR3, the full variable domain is KAGVTQTPRYLIKTRGQQVTLSCSPISGHRSVSWYQQTPGQGLQFLFEYFSETQRNKGNFPGRFSGRQFSNSRSEMNVSTLELGDSALYLCASSLEPGTSTDTQYFGPGTRLTVL.

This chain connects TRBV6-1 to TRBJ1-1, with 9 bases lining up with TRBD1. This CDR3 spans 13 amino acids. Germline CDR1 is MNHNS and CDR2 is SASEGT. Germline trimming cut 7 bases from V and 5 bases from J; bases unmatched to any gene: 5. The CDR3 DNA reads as TGTGCCAGCAAAATCGGGACAGGGACTGAAGCTTTCTTT. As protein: CASKIGTGTEAFF.

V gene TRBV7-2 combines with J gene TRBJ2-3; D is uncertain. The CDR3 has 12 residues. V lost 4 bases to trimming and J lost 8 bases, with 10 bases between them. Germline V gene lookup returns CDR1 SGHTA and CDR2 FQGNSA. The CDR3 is CASSSDWGTQYF. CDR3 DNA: TGTGCCAGCAGCTCCGACTGGGGTACGCAGTATTTT.

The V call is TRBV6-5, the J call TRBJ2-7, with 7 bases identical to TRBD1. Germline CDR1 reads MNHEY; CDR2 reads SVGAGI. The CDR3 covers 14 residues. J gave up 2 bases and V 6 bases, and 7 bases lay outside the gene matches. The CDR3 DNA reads TGTGCCAGCAGGGTTTCGACAGGGACCTACGAGCAGTACTTC. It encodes CASRVSTGTYEQYF.

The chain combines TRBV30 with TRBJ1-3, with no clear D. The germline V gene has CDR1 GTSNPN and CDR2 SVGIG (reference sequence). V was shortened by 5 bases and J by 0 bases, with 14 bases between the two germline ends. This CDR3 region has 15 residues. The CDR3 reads CAWAHGLTSGNTIYF. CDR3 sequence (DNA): TGTGCCTGGGCCCACGGGTTAACCTCTGGAAACACCATATATTTT.

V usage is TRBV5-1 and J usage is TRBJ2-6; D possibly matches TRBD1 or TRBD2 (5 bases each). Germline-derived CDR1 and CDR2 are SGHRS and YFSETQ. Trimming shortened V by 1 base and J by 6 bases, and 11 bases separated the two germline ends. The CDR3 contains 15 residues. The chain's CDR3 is CASSLLEGQANVLTF. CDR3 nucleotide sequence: TGCGCCAGCAGCTTGTTAGAGGGGCAGGCCAACGTCCTGACTTTC.

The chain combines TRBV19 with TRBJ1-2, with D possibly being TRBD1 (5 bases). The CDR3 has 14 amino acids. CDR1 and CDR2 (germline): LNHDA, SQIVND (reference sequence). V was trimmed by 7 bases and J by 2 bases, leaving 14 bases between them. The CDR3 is CASTPTASNYGYTF. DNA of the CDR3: TGTGCCAGTACCCCGACAGCGTCCAACTATGGCTACACCTTC. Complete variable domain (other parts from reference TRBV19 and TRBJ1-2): DGGITQSPKYLFRKEGQNVTLSCEQNLNHDAMYWYRQDPGQGLRLIYYSQIVNDFQKGDIAEGYSVSREKKESFPLTVTSAQKNPTAFYLCASTPTASNYGYTFGSGTRLTVV.

The CDR3 bases are TGTGCCAGCAAGGGCCCTGGCGATAACTATGGCTACACCTTC. Its protein is CASKGPGDNYGYTF. J is TRBJ1-2 and V is TRBV6-6; the D is unclear. Trimming shortened V by 7 bases and J by 1 base, and 13 bases separated the two germline ends. This CDR3 has 14 residues. Germline-derived CDR1 and CDR2 are MNHNY and SVGAGI (reference sequence).

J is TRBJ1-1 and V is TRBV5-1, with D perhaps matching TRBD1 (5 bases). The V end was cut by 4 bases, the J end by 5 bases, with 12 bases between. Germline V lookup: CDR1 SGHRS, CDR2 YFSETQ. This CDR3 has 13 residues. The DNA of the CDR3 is TGCGCCAGCAGCCCAGGGCTCCAAACTGAAGCTTTCTTT. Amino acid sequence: CASSPGLQTEAFF. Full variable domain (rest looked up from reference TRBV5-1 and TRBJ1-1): KAGVTQTPRYLIKTRGQQVTLSCSPISGHRSVSWYQQTPGQGLQFLFEYFSETQRNKGNFPGRFSGRQFSNSRSEMNVSTLELGDSALYLCASSPGLQTEAFFGQGTRLTVV.

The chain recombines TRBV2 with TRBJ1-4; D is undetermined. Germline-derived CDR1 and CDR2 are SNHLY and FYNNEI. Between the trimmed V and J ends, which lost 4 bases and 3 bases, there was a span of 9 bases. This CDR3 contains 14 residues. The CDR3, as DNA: TGTGCCAGCAGTGGTGATCCGGCTAATGAAAAACTGTTTTTT. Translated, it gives CASSGDPANEKLFF. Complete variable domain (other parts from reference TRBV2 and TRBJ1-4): EPEVTQTPSHQVTQMGQEVILRCVPISNHLYFYWYRQILGQKVEFLVSFYNNEISEKSEIFDDQFSVERPDGSNFTLKIRSTKLEDSAMYFCASSGDPANEKLFFGSGTQLSVL.

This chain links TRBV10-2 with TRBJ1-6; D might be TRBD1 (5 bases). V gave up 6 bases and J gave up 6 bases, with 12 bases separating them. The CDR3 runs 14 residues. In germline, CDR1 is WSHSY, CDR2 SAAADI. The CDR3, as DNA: TGCGCCAGCAGAGGGGACGCGGGTAATTCACCCCTCCACTTT. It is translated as CASRGDAGNSPLHF.

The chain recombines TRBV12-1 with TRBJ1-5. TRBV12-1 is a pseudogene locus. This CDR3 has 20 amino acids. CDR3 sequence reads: CASSFGLSSCYAYSNQPQHF. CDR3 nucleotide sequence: TGTGCCAGCAGCTTTGGGTTGAGCAGCTGTTACGCCTATAGCAATCAGCCCCAGCATTTT.

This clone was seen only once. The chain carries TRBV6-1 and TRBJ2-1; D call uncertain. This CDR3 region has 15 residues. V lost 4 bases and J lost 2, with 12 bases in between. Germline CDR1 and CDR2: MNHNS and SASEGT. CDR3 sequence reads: CASSGRQTPYNEQFF. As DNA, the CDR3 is TGTGCCAGCAGTGGACGGCAGACCCCCTACAATGAGCAGTTCTTC.

This chain's CDR3 is CAAMGGRTTTRTEAFF. CDR3 nucleotide sequence: TGTGCCGCAATGGGTGGGCGGACTACTACAAGGACCGAAGCTTTCTTT. The J gene is TRBJ1-1, the V gene TRBV28, with D unclear. This CDR3 comprises 16 residues. The V end was cut by 11 bases, the J end by 8 bases, with 30 bases between. Germline CDR1 reads MDHEN; CDR2 reads SYDVKM.

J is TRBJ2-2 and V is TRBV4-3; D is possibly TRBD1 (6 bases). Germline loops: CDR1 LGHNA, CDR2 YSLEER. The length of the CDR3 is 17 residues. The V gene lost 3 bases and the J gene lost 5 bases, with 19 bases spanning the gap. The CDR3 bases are TGCGCCAGCAGCCAGGGCGGCAGGGGCATCAGGACCGGGGAGCTGTTTTTT. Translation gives CASSQGGRGIRTGELFF.

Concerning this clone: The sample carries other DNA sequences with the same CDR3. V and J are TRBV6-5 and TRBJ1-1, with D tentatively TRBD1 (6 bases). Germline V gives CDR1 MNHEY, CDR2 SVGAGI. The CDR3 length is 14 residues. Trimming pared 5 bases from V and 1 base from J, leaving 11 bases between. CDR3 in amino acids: CASSRGQRNTEAFF. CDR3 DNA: TGTGCCAGCAGTCGCGGACAGAGGAACACTGAAGCTTTCTTT.

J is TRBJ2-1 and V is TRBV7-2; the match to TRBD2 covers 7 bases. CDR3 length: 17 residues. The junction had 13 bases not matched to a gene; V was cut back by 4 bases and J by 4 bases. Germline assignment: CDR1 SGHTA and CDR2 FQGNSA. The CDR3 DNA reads TGTGCCAGCAGCTCGCCTGACGCGAGCGGGGTATACAATGAGCAGTTCTTC. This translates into CASSSPDASGVYNEQFF.

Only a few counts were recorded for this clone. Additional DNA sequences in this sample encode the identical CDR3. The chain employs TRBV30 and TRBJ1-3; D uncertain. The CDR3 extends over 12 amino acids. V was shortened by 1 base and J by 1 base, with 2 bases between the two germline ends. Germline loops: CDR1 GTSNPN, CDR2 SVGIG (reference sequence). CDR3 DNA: TGTGCCTGGAGTGGGTCTGGAAACACCATATATTTT. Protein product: CAWSGSGNTIYF.

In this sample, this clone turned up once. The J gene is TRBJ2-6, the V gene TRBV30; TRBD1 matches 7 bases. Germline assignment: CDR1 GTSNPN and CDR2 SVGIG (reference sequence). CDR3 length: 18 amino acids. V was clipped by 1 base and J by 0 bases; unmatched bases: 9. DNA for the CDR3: TGTGCCTGGAGTGGGCGGACAGGATCGACCTCTGGGGCCAACGTCCTGACTTTC. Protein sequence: CAWSGRTGSTSGANVLTF.

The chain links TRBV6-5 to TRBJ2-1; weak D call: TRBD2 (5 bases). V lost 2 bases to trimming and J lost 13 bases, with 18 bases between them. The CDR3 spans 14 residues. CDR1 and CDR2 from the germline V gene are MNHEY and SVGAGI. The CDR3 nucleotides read TGTGCCAGCAGTTACCCCGGAAGTGGGGAGATCCAGTTCTTC. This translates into CASSYPGSGEIQFF.

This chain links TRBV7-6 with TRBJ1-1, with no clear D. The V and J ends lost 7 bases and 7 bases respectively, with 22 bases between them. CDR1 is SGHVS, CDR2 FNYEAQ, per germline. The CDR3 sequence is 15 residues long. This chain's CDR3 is CASNPSSTAVGEAFF. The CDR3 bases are TGTGCCAGCAACCCCAGCTCCACGGCAGTGGGTGAAGCTTTCTTT.

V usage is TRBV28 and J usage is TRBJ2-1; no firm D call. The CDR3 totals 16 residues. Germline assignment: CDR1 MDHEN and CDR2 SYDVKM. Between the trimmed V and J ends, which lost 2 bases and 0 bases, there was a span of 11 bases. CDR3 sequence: CASSLGPFLSYNEQFF. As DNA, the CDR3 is TGTGCCAGCAGTTTAGGCCCCTTCCTCTCCTACAATGAGCAGTTCTTC.